Listed below are T cell receptor beta chains from one sample, sequenced in a study of PD-L1 blockade in urothelial cancer. Data came from immunoSEQ multiplex PCR; TCRdb stores just in-frame clones and leaves some out. This sample has 84,000 or so clones, with around 85% found just once. The specimen comprised PBMCs, sampled around atezolizumab (anti-PD-L1) treatment. All receptors derive from a man aged 55 to 70 with urothelial cancer. The CDR3 runs from the conserved cysteine through the conserved F or W. The order of the fields is J gene, D gene, V gene, CDR3 protein, CDR3 DNA. A D gene is named only where the DNA matches it firmly.

J: TRBJ1-4
D: .
V: TRBV7-6
CDR3: CASSLEAHGGLVTTNEKLFF
DNA: TGTGCCAGCAGCTTGGAAGCTCACGGGGGACTGGTTACAACTAATGAAAAACTGTTTTTT

J: TRBJ2-2
D: .
V: TRBV30
CDR3: CAWSNGGITGELFF
DNA: TGTGCCTGGAGTAACGGGGGAATCACCGGGGAGCTGTTTTTT

J: TRBJ1-3
D: .
V: TRBV5-6
CDR3: CASSLERVPGNTIYF
DNA: TGTGCCAGCAGCTTGGAACGGGTACCTGGAAACACCATATATTTT

J: TRBJ2-1
D: TRBD1
V: TRBV28
CDR3: CASRHGQGRSYNEQFF
DNA: TGTGCCAGCAGGCACGGACAGGGACGCTCCTACAATGAGCAGTTCTTC

J: TRBJ1-6
D: TRBD1
V: TRBV2
CDR3: CASQGDSSNSPLHF
DNA: TGTGCCAGCCAGGGGGACAGTAGCAATTCACCCCTCCACTTT

J: TRBJ1-2
D: .
V: TRBV15
CDR3: CATRDPAGYGYTF
DNA: TGTGCCACTAGGGATCCTGCGGGGTATGGCTACACCTTC

J: TRBJ2-3
D: .
V: TRBV20-1
CDR3: CSATTDTQYF
DNA: TGCAGTGCCACAACAGATACGCAGTATTTT

J: TRBJ1-3
D: TRBD1
V: TRBV5-1
CDR3: CASSLDRGPGNTIYF
DNA: TGCGCCAGCAGCTTGGACAGGGGGCCAGGAAACACCATATATTTT

J: TRBJ2-7
D: TRBD2
V: TRBV10-3
CDR3: CATAGSSYEQYF
DNA: TGTGCCACAGCGGGGAGCTCCTACGAGCAGTACTTC

J: TRBJ2-3
D: .
V: TRBV30
CDR3: CAWRATGRGTDTQYF
DNA: TGTGCCTGGAGGGCTACCGGGAGAGGCACAGATACGCAGTATTTT

J: TRBJ2-3
D: .
V: TRBV2
CDR3: CASSPEFQRALTDTQYF
DNA: TGTGCCAGCAGCCCCGAATTCCAGCGGGCGCTCACAGATACGCAGTATTTT

J: TRBJ2-5
D: .
V: TRBV7-9
CDR3: CASSLIRLGQETQYF
DNA: TGTGCCAGCAGCTTAATCAGGCTTGGCCAAGAGACCCAGTACTTC

J: TRBJ2-7
D: .
V: TRBV20-1
CDR3: CSAPRGEQYF
DNA: TGCAGTGCCCCCCGGGGCGAGCAGTACTTC

J: TRBJ2-5
D: TRBD1
V: TRBV11-2
CDR3: CASSPRTGVETQYF
DNA: TGTGCCAGCAGCCCTAGGACAGGGGTAGAGACCCAGTACTTC

J: TRBJ2-7
D: TRBD1
V: TRBV4-2
CDR3: CASSQDGTGYEQYF
DNA: TGTGCCAGCAGCCAAGATGGGACAGGCTACGAGCAGTACTTC

J: TRBJ1-1
D: .
V: TRBV6-1
CDR3: CASTTGPGLNTEAFF
DNA: TGTGCCAGCACCACAGGCCCGGGCTTGAACACTGAAGCTTTCTTT

J: TRBJ2-1
D: .
V: TRBV7-6
CDR3: CASSSLPNEQFF
DNA: TGTGCCAGCAGCTCACTACCTAATGAGCAGTTCTTC